Included here is one T cell receptor (beta chain) sequence, with context. Its antigen is unidentified. This sample was taken from a study of T cells in tuberculosis. The J segment lost 5 bases and the V segment lost 9 bases, leaving 11 bases of the junction unmatched. The CDR3 is made up of 14 amino acids. Germline CDR1 is LNHDA and CDR2 is SQIVND (reference sequence). Study results and caveats: Smaller alpha distances in active tuberculosis partly reflected shorter CDR3-alpha lengths.

This sample's time point: new active TB diagnosis, blood taken before or within 7 days of starting treatment. Using immunoSEQ multiplex PCR, the repertoire was profiled, and TCRdb retains in-frame clones only, with some absent. Of 30,000 to 35,000 clones in the sample, approximately 90% were seen once. The sample consisted of PBMCs, taken at tuberculosis diagnosis. V gene TRBV19 combines with J gene TRBJ2-7, with 9 bases matching TRBD1. This clonotype was sampled from an adult with tuberculosis. The CDR3 DNA sequence: TGTGCCAGCCCCCTACGGGACAGGGTGCACGAGCAGTACTTC. Its protein product is CASPLRDRVHEQYF.